These 21 T cell receptor beta chains came from one sample sequenced in a study of immune evolution from preneoplasia to lung adenocarcinoma. Libraries were prepared by immunoSEQ multiplex PCR; TCRdb keeps only in-frame clonotypes and omits some of them. This sample has 9,900 or so clones, with approximately 80% found just once. Sample: FFPE minimally invasive lung adenocarcinoma tissue. The receptors here all came from a person aged 70 to 80 with lung adenocarcinoma.

J is TRBJ1-4 and V is TRBV23-1, with 9 bases lining up with TRBD1. TRBV23-1 is sorted into the ORF group, with uncertain function. The junction had 5 bases not matched to a gene; V was cut back by 4 bases and J by 5 bases. The CDR3 is 15 amino acids. The CDR3 region is CASSPNRGLNEKLFF. As DNA, the CDR3 is TGCGCCAGCAGTCCTAACAGGGGGCTGAATGAAAAACTGTTTTTT.

This sequence joins TRBV5-5 and TRBJ2-4; 9 nucleotides match TRBD1. V lost 4 bases to trimming and J lost 5 bases; unmatched junction nucleotides: 4. Germline V CDR1 and CDR2: SGHKS, YYEKEE (reference sequence). The CDR3 has 14 residues. CDR3 amino acids: CASSVTGGQNIQYF. Here the CDR3 DNA reads TGTGCCAGCAGCGTGACAGGGGGGCAAAACATTCAGTACTTC. The full variable domain, completed using reference TRBV5-5 and TRBJ2-4, is DAGVTQSPTHLIKTRGQQVTLRCSPISGHKSVSWYQQVLGQGPQFIFQYYEKEERGRGNFPDRFSARQFPNYSSELNVNALLLGDSALYLCASSVTGGQNIQYFGAGTRLSVL.

The J gene is TRBJ1-6, the V gene TRBV28; D call uncertain. The CDR3 contains 14 residues. Trimming took 3 bases from V and 7 from J, leaving 10 bases between them. Germline-derived CDR1 and CDR2 are MDHEN and SYDVKM. The DNA for the CDR3 is TGTGCCAGCAGTTTCGGGATGCGAAATTCACCCCTCCACTTT. As protein: CASSFGMRNSPLHF.

This clone was seen only a few times. The chain is built from TRBV6-1 and TRBJ1-6; weak D call: TRBD1 (5 bases). The CDR3 extends over 18 amino acids. The ends were cut back, 1 base at V and 4 bases at J, with 17 bases in the middle. In germline, CDR1 is MNHNS, CDR2 SASEGT. CDR3 DNA sequence: TGTGCCAGCAGTGAAGGGACCGGACACGGGACGTATAATTCACCCCTCCACTTT. It codes for CASSEGTGHGTYNSPLHF.

The chain combines TRBV4-3 with TRBJ1-5; TRBD1 might be the D (5 bases). The CDR3 is 13 residues long. V lost 0 bases and J lost 6, with 6 bases in between. CDR1 and CDR2 (germline): LGHNA, YSLEER. Here the CDR3 reads CASSQDGGQPQHF. CDR3 nucleotides: TGCGCCAGCAGCCAAGATGGGGGTCAGCCCCAGCATTTT.

Here the CDR3 reads CSVVAGTGGYNEQFF. The CDR3 DNA reads TGCAGCGTTGTAGCCGGGACAGGGGGATACAATGAGCAGTTCTTC. The rearrangement uses TRBV29-1 and TRBJ2-1; TRBD1 aligns across 11 bases. Per the germline V gene, CDR1 is SQVTM and CDR2 is ANQGSEA. The V gene end was trimmed by 4 bases and the J gene end by 4 bases; junction bases not matched to a gene: 6. This CDR3 contains 15 residues.

The chain recombines TRBV30 with TRBJ2-2; D is unclear. V lost 6 bases, J lost 0 bases, and 11 bases lay in between. This CDR3 has 14 residues. Germline V gives CDR1 GTSNPN, CDR2 SVGIG (reference sequence). CDR3 in DNA: TGTGCCTGTCCGGCGCCTACGAACACCGGGGAGCTGTTTTTT. Its translation is CACPAPTNTGELFF.

The rearrangement uses TRBV19 and TRBJ1-4; D gene unclear. The CDR3 is 14 residues long. V was cut by 6 bases and J by 4 bases, with 12 bases left in between. Germline CDR1 reads LNHDA; CDR2 reads SQIVND (reference sequence). CDR3 nucleotide sequence: TGTGCCAGTAGACGCGGGGTACTTAATGAAAAACTGTTTTTT. It encodes CASRRGVLNEKLFF.

CDR3 in amino acids: CASSQSRHSNQPQHF. In DNA, the CDR3 is TGCGCCAGCAGCCAATCCCGTCATAGCAATCAGCCCCAGCATTTT. The genes are TRBV4-3 and TRBJ1-5; no definite D call. The V gene lost 2 bases and the J gene lost 0 bases, with 8 bases spanning the gap. The CDR3 runs 15 residues. Germline-derived CDR1 and CDR2 are LGHNA and YSLEER.

The chain links TRBV29-1 to TRBJ2-3, with TRBD2 identical over 16 bases. Germline V lookup: CDR1 SQVTM, CDR2 ANQGSEA. V shed 5 bases, J shed 4 bases, and the junction held 9 bases outside the gene matches. This CDR3 spans 17 amino acids. The CDR3 protein is CSVSGTSGGAGPDTQYF. The CDR3 nucleotides are TGCAGCGTTTCTGGGACTAGCGGGGGGGCCGGACCAGATACGCAGTATTTT.

V and J are TRBV7-2 and TRBJ2-2; D is unresolved. The ends were cut back, 5 bases at V and 1 base at J, with 17 bases in the middle. CDR3 length: 17 amino acids. CDR1 is SGHTA and CDR2 is FQGNSA in the germline V gene. The CDR3 coding sequence is TGTACCAGCAGCCATCGGGCCGGTTCCGTGAACACCGGGGAGCTGTTTTTT. It translates to CTSSHRAGSVNTGELFF.

This chain connects TRBV6-5 to TRBJ2-7, with TRBD1 identical over 7 bases. The CDR3 sequence is 15 residues long. Germline-derived CDR1 and CDR2 are MNHEY and SVGAGI. The J segment lost 0 bases and the V segment lost 4 bases, leaving 6 bases of the junction unmatched. CDR3 sequence reads: CASSSRTGSSYEQYF. The CDR3 region has the DNA TGTGCCAGCAGTTCCCGGACAGGTAGCTCCTACGAGCAGTACTTC.

This sequence joins TRBV6-1 and TRBJ1-1, with D uncertain. This CDR3 has 14 residues. V lost 4 bases and J 5 bases, leaving 14 bases between the germline ends. Germline values: CDR1 MNHNS, CDR2 SASEGT. Here the CDR3 reads CASSVPSVVTEAFF. CDR3 nucleotide sequence: TGTGCCAGCAGTGTTCCCAGTGTAGTTACTGAAGCTTTCTTT.

The gene calls are TRBV11-1 and TRBJ2-7; no clear D gene. Deletions cut 1 base from V and 4 bases from J, with 8 bases between. Germline CDR1 SGHAT, CDR2 FQDESV (reference sequence). The CDR3 totals 13 residues. For the CDR3, the DNA is TGTGCCAGCAGCTTAGTTGAAGGGTACGAGCAGTACTTC. The encoded protein is CASSLVEGYEQYF.

The CDR3 region has the DNA TGTGCCAGTAGTATAGATCGTGGAGGGGGGTCGAACACCGGGGAGCTGTTTTTT. Translated, it gives CASSIDRGGGSNTGELFF. The J gene is TRBJ2-2, the V gene TRBV19; D is perhaps TRBD1 or TRBD2 (6 bases each). CDR3 length: 18 residues. Germline V gene sequence: CDR1 LNHDA, CDR2 SQIVND (reference sequence). Deletions cut 0 bases from V and 0 bases from J, with 14 bases between.

The rearrangement uses TRBV2 and TRBJ1-5, with D possibly TRBD1 on 5 matching bases. Deletions cut 5 bases from V and 7 bases from J, with 9 bases between. Per the germline V gene, CDR1 is SNHLY and CDR2 is FYNNEI. The CDR3 sequence is 12 residues long. The CDR3 loop is CASSWEGQPQHF. The DNA for the CDR3 is TGTGCCAGCAGTTGGGAGGGGCAGCCCCAGCATTTT.

The chain carries TRBV4-2 and TRBJ2-7; tentatively, D is TRBD2 (6 bases). CDR1 and CDR2 from the germline V gene are LGHNA and YNFKEQ. Trimming pared 4 bases from V and 0 bases from J, leaving 10 bases between. The CDR3 spans 14 residues. In DNA form, the CDR3 reads TGTGCCAGCAGCCTTGGGGGGAGCTCCTACGAGCAGTACTTC. It encodes CASSLGGSSYEQYF.

DNA of the CDR3: TGTGCCAGCAGTTTATTTGGCCGGGACCACACTGAAGCTTTCTTT. This codes for CASSLFGRDHTEAFF. The chain links TRBV28 to TRBJ1-1, with D possibly matching TRBD1 (5 bases). Trimming removed 1 base at V and 3 bases at J, with 12 bases between. The germline CDR1 and CDR2 sequences are MDHEN and SYDVKM. This CDR3 comprises 15 residues.

The rearrangement uses TRBV6-6 and TRBJ2-4, with 9 positions matching TRBD2. Germline loops: CDR1 MNHNY, CDR2 SVGAGI (reference sequence). This CDR3 region has 15 residues. Losses at the gene ends were 8 bases for V and 0 bases for J; bases not matched to a gene: 5. This CDR3 reads CASAGGGVAKNIQYF. CDR3 DNA: TGTGCCAGCGCGGGGGGGGGAGTAGCCAAAAACATTCAGTACTTC.

This chain uses TRBV4-3 with TRBJ2-3, with 16 bases that match TRBD2. CDR3 size: 20 residues. Germline V gives CDR1 LGHNA, CDR2 YSLEER. The junction had 12 bases not matched to a gene; V was cut back by 4 bases and J by 2 bases. Written as DNA, the CDR3 is TGCGCCAGCAGCCGACATACCGGGACTAGCGGGAGGGCCTACACAGATACGCAGTATTTT. Its translation is CASSRHTGTSGRAYTDTQYF.

The chain couples TRBV2 to TRBJ2-3; 7 bases fit TRBD2. In germline, CDR1 is SNHLY, CDR2 FYNNEI. The CDR3 covers 13 residues. V shed 8 bases, J shed 6 bases, and the junction held 8 bases outside the gene matches. CDR3 amino acids: CASLKGREDTQYF. CDR3 in DNA: TGTGCCAGCTTGAAGGGGCGGGAGGATACGCAGTATTTT. The full variable domain, with the rest looked up from reference TRBV2 and TRBJ2-3, is EPEVTQTPSHQVTQMGQEVILRCVPISNHLYFYWYRQILGQKVEFLVSFYNNEISEKSEIFDDQFSVERPDGSNFTLKIRSTKLEDSAMYFCASLKGREDTQYFGPGTRLTVL.